This TCR beta chain was obtained from a study of blood T cell repertoires in COVID-19 (dated by TCRdb to 2018 to 2021). In the study overall: Samples covering the acute and convalescent phases of COVID-19 were provided by collaborators in the United States, Italy and Spain. A de-identified subject ID, COVID-19 status, age in years and sex were almost always included in the sample metadata. The repertoires were released in a freely available public database meant as a resource for research on the immune response to SARS-CoV-2. The samples were drawn from two sources: the first 160 participants of the ongoing ImmuneRACE study, and about 1,300 subjects contributed by 6 global collaborators. The prospective study material was composed of cDNA or gDNA derived from T cells, B-cell-depleted T cells, or PBMCs. Deeply sampled blood TCRbeta repertoires from subjects exposed to, actively infected with, or recovered from COVID-19 were included in the dataset. Where available, HLA class I and class II types were obtained from metadata supplied by the sample provider rather than from assay-based typing.

What the authors observed across the whole study: The amount of clinical and demographic metadata varied by source and participant and was provided uncurated.

TCRbeta CDR3 regions were amplified from genomic DNA using the immunoSEQ Assay, a bias-controlled multiplex PCR. On the authors' methods: Nucleated cell counts per sample were estimated from amplification of reference gene primers within the assay. To quantify the absolute abundance of each unique TCRbeta CDR3 rearrangement, sequence reads were collapsed and filtered. Productive Simpson clonality was computed per sample as the square root of Simpson's diversity index over productive rearrangements. TCRdb's version of the immuneACCESS table is confined to in-frame rearrangements and falls short of the full clone set. An unresolved V gene accounts for under half of the shortfall where checked; the remainder is of unknown origin. V, J and clone size reflect that table, while D and trimming were determined from the DNA. Here the sample has 200,000 to 300,000 clones; 88% occur a single time. 0.7% of the sample lies in the top ten.

Turning to this clone: Its recognized antigen is unknown. No much larger clone exists at a distance of one base, and base qualities are not known.

The germline V gene gives CDR1 as MDHEN and CDR2 as SYDVKM. The CDR3 contains 12 residues, cysteine and phenylalanine counted. The entry retains the CDR3 DNA only, 36 bases that are in frame from base 1. Trimming at the junction amounts to 2 bases on V and 3 bases on J, and the germline ends lie 4 bases apart. Each collaborating institution followed its own protocols to collect whole blood in K2EDTA tubes. For TCRbeta analysis, collaborators shipped samples in one of three forms: frozen whole blood, isolated PBMCs, or DNA extracted from either of those sample types. The chain uses TRBV28 and TRBJ2-5, with the D gene too uncertain to name. Sequenced material: peripheral blood. This receptor was taken from a human donor in a cohort sampled during active COVID-19. The CDR3 corresponds to CASSLSEETQYF. The DNA reads TGTGCCAGCAGTTTAAGCGAAGAGACCCAGTACTTC.